The 19 T cell receptor beta chains reported below all come from one sample, sequenced in a study of vaccination effects on CD4 cells after COVID-19. These receptors have no known antigen. Repertoires were generated with immunoSEQ multiplex PCR, while TCRdb's copy carries only in-frame clones and drops some. The sample has some 27,000 clones, more than 55% seen once; the top ten hold roughly 10%. Upon completion of under eleven days in culture, CD4+ T cells were isolated. The source was CD4+ T cells from PBMCs cultured without peptide, collected before COVID-19 vaccination. The receptors were gathered from a human donor who received a COVID-19 vaccine.

The V call is TRBV19, the J call TRBJ1-2; the D is unclear. V was cut by 3 bases and J by 6 bases, with 14 bases left in between. CDR3 length equals 14 residues. Germline assignment: CDR1 LNHDA and CDR2 SQIVND (reference sequence). In DNA form, the CDR3 reads TGTGCCAGTAGTATCTCGGTCCGATCTAATGGCTACACCTTC. The encoded protein is CASSISVRSNGYTF.

V is TRBV27 and J is TRBJ2-7; TRBD2 matches at 7 bases. The CDR3 consists of 15 residues. Germline V CDR1 and CDR2: MNHEY, SMNVEV (reference sequence). V lost 8 bases to trimming and J lost 5 bases; unmatched junction nucleotides: 15. The CDR3 loop is CASVLRAGLVNEQYF. DNA for the CDR3: TGTGCCAGCGTTCTCCGAGCGGGACTTGTAAACGAGCAGTACTTC.

The CDR3 sequence is CASSADGSNQPQHF. The CDR3 DNA is TGTGCCAGCAGCGCGGACGGAAGCAATCAGCCCCAGCATTTT. The chain couples TRBV6-5 to TRBJ1-5; D remains unclear. The V end was cut by 6 bases, the J end by 1 base, with 10 bases between. This CDR3 contains 14 residues. Germline values: CDR1 MNHEY, CDR2 SVGAGI.

The chain is built from TRBV7-2 and TRBJ2-2; D call uncertain. The V gene's germline CDR1 is SGHTA and CDR2 FQGNSA. V lost 3 bases and J 8 bases, leaving 10 bases between the germline ends. The CDR3 covers 13 residues. CDR3: CASSFFARGELFF. CDR3 sequence (DNA): TGTGCCAGCAGCTTTTTTGCGAGGGGGGAGCTGTTTTTT.

This clone has a handful of counts. This chain connects TRBV5-1 to TRBJ2-5, with 10 bases identical to TRBD2. CDR3 length: 17 amino acids. Germline CDR1 reads SGHRS; CDR2 reads YFSETQ. V was pared by 3 bases and J by 4 bases, with 12 bases of the junction left unmatched. The CDR3 sequence: CASSSTVSSGSGETQYF. The DNA for the CDR3 is TGCGCCAGCAGCTCGACAGTTTCTAGCGGGAGCGGAGAGACCCAGTACTTC.

The V call is TRBV7-9, the J call TRBJ2-2; tentatively, D is TRBD1 (5 bases). The V end was cut by 1 base, the J end by 4 bases, with 10 bases between. The germline gives CDR1 SEHNR, CDR2 FQNEAQ (reference sequence). The CDR3 consists of 15 residues. CDR3 sequence reads: CASSLVMTVTGELFF. CDR3 sequence (DNA): TGTGCCAGCAGCTTAGTTATGACAGTCACCGGGGAGCTGTTTTTT.

The rearrangement uses TRBV11-2 and TRBJ2-7; 7 bases line up with TRBD1. Germline loops: CDR1 SGHAT, CDR2 FQNNGV. V lost 5 bases, J lost 9 bases, and 25 bases stayed unmatched. The CDR3 is 18 residues long. The DNA for the CDR3 is TGTGCCAGCAGCAGCCACAGAAGGGGGCTACTACGGGGCGACGGGCAGTACTTC. Translated: CASSSHRRGLLRGDGQYF.

In its sample, this clone was seen once. V is TRBV10-1 and J is TRBJ2-7; no reliable D call. The CDR3 totals 16 residues. V shed 3 bases and J shed 0 bases, with 15 bases lying between them. CDR1 and CDR2 from the germline V gene are WNHNN and SYGVQD (reference sequence). The DNA for the CDR3 is TGCGCCAGCAGTGATATAAAAAATACTAACTCCTACGAGCAGTACTTC. This encodes CASSDIKNTNSYEQYF.

CDR3 bases: TGTGCCAGCAGCTTAGAGGTGGGACAGGGCCAAGGGGGCTACACCTTC. This codes for CASSLEVGQGQGGYTF. This chain uses TRBV7-6 with TRBJ1-2; 9 nucleotides align to TRBD1. V trimming: 1 base; J trimming: 8 bases; junction bases outside the gene matches: 11. The CDR3 is 16 residues long. Germline CDR1 and CDR2: SGHVS and FNYEAQ.

This chain joins TRBV7-8 and TRBJ2-5; a weak D match, TRBD2 (5 bases). CDR3 length: 14 residues. Germline loops: CDR1 SGHVS, CDR2 FQNEAQ. The V end was cut by 1 base, the J end by 4 bases, with 10 bases between. The CDR3 sequence is CASSLVSSRETQYF. The CDR3 DNA follows: TGTGCCAGCAGCTTAGTTTCTAGCCGAGAGACCCAGTACTTC. Combining the CDR3 with reference TRBV7-8 and TRBJ2-5 gives the whole variable domain GAGVSQSPRYKVAKRGQDVALRCDPISGHVSLFWYQQALGQGPEFLTYFQNEAQLDKSGLPSDRFFAERPEGSVSTLKIQRTQQEDSAVYLCASSLVSSRETQYFGPGTRLLVL.

The chain links TRBV6-2 or TRBV6-3 to TRBJ2-4; a possible D gene is TRBD1 (5 bases). This CDR3 spans 15 amino acids. CDR1 and CDR2 from the germline V gene are MNHEY and SVGEGT. V was shortened by 6 bases and J by 0 bases, with 12 bases between the two germline ends. In DNA, the CDR3 is TGTGCCAGCAGCTTCAGGGCGCTAGCCAAAAACATTCAGTACTTC. Amino acid sequence: CASSFRALAKNIQYF.

There are a few counts of this clone. The chain joins TRBV15 to TRBJ1-6; no firm D call. The V end was cut by 1 base, the J end by 7 bases, with 8 bases between. CDR1 is LNHNV, CDR2 YYDKDF, per germline (reference sequence). CDR3 length: 14 amino acids. CDR3 region: CATSRGPSNSPLHF. CDR3 coding DNA: TGTGCCACCAGCAGAGGGCCTTCCAATTCACCCCTCCACTTT.

In this sample, this clone turned up a few times. This CDR3 reads CASSSSGRHQYEQYF. CDR3 sequence (DNA): TGTGCCAGCAGCTCTAGCGGGAGACACCAATACGAGCAGTACTTC. The J gene is TRBJ2-7, the V gene TRBV27, with 10 bases aligning to TRBD2. Germline V gene data show CDR1 as MNHEY and CDR2 as SMNVEV (reference sequence). Trimming at V came to 6 bases and at J to 4 bases, leaving 9 bases not matched to a gene. This CDR3 has 15 residues.

The rearrangement links TRBV11-2 to TRBJ2-7; 7 bases are a match to TRBD2. Germline lookup yields CDR1 SGHAT and CDR2 FQNNGV. V shed 5 bases, J shed 1 base, and the junction held 8 bases outside the gene matches. The CDR3 is 15 amino acids. The CDR3 coding sequence is TGTGCCAGCAGCATCGGGACTAACCCATCCTACGAGCAGTACTTC. Translated: CASSIGTNPSYEQYF.

This clone is labeled medium-sized (0.01 to 0.1%). The chain couples TRBV7-9 to TRBJ1-2; 8 bases map to TRBD1. V was pared by 5 bases and J by 4 bases, with 6 bases of the junction left unmatched. The germline CDR1 and CDR2 sequences are SEHNR and FQNEAQ (reference sequence). This CDR3 region has 14 residues. The CDR3 coding sequence is TGTGCCAGCAGCGTTACCGGACAGGGCTATGGCTACACCTTC. Amino acids: CASSVTGQGYGYTF.

This clone appeared once. The chain combines TRBV5-1 with TRBJ2-7, with a tentative D call TRBD2 (6 bases). The CDR3 has 16 residues. Germline-derived CDR1 and CDR2 are SGHRS and YFSETQ. V lost 7 bases, J lost 5 bases, and 25 bases lay in between. The CDR3 bases are TGCGCCAGCCTACCACTCCCGGGACTGCGACTGAACGAGCAGTACTTC. This encodes CASLPLPGLRLNEQYF.

The chain's CDR3 is CSVAVRRGPPGANVLTF. The CDR3, as DNA: TGCAGCGTGGCGGTTCGCAGGGGGCCTCCTGGGGCCAACGTCCTGACTTTC. The V gene is TRBV29-1, the J gene TRBJ2-6, with TRBD1 identical over 8 bases. CDR1 SQVTM and CDR2 ANQGSEA come from the germline V gene. CDR3 length: 17 amino acids. The junction had 12 bases not matched to a gene; V was cut back by 6 bases and J by 2 bases.

This clone was observed a few times. This chain connects TRBV30 to TRBJ1-5; D unclear. Germline V lookup: CDR1 GTSNPN, CDR2 SVGIG (reference sequence). V was clipped by 6 bases and J by 5 bases, with 8 bases between them. The CDR3 has 11 amino acids. The CDR3 bases are TGTGCCTGTTCCGGGGATCAGCCCCAGCATTTT. The encoded protein is CACSGDQPQHF.

The chain employs TRBV30 and TRBJ1-2, with D uncertain. The CDR3 spans 13 residues. From germline, CDR1 is GTSNPN and CDR2 SVGIG (reference sequence). Trimming removed 2 bases at V and 8 bases at J, with 15 bases between. The chain's CDR3 is CAWSSRIWEGYTF. CDR3 nucleotides: TGTGCCTGGAGTTCGAGGATTTGGGAAGGCTACACCTTC.